The next 2 T cell receptor beta chains were all read from a single sample in a study of cytomegalovirus exposure and HLA in healthy donors. It was with 60 Vbeta and 13 Jbeta primers that the PCR ran. Generated by immunoSEQ multiplex PCR, the TCRdb table keeps only in-frame clones and is missing some. The sample contains 75,000 to 80,000 clones, around four fifths of which appear only once. Sequencing was carried out using PBMCs. The receptors were gathered from a woman between 35 and 50 years old in good health and CMV-seropositive.

The chain has TRBV6-1 and TRBJ1-2; D remains ambiguous. V lost 7 bases and J lost 2, with 14 bases in between. CDR1 MNHNS and CDR2 SASEGT come from the germline V gene. This CDR3 is built from 14 residues. CDR3 protein: CASKAGVNNYGYTF. DNA for the CDR3: TGTGCCAGCAAGGCCGGGGTGAACAACTATGGCTACACCTTC.

This clone was picked up a small number of times. This chain links TRBV5-6 with TRBJ2-7; 8 nucleotides align to TRBD1. The CDR3 runs 15 residues. The junction had 2 bases not matched to a gene; V was cut back by 0 bases and J by 0 bases. The germline V gene has CDR1 SGHDT and CDR2 YYEEEE. The CDR3 sequence: CASSLGTGNSYEQYF. In DNA, the CDR3 is TGTGCCAGCAGCTTGGGGACAGGGAACTCCTACGAGCAGTACTTC.